Each of the 8 T cell receptor beta chains below was sequenced from the same sample in a study of vaccination and CD4 T cells after COVID-19. The Oncomine TCR Beta short-read assay was what sequenced the DNA obtained from cultured CD4+ T cells. One entry per CDR3 protein results from TCRdb running MiXCR on the PCR reads. The data contain about 22,000 distinct CDR3 sequences, 30% to 40% of them singletons. The time point was: late sampling 161 to 241 days after vaccination in a few convalescent patients. The treatment: roughly nine-day PBMC culture with coronavirus spike peptide pools or control peptides (ViraFEST assay). No antigen has been identified for these receptors. The sequencing used CD4+ T cells from blood, cultured in vitro, collected about 7 months after SARS-CoV-2 vaccination. The receptors originated from a human donor who had recovered from COVID-19.

The chain links TRBV7-9 to TRBJ2-5; D perhaps matches TRBD1 (7 bases). V was trimmed by 6 bases and J by 5 bases, leaving 13 bases between them. This CDR3 is 13 amino acids long. The germline V gene encodes CDR1 SEHNR and CDR2 FQNEAQ (reference sequence). CDR3 sequence reads: CASRPRGRETQYF. The CDR3 coding sequence is TGTGCCAGCAGGCCCAGGGGGAGGGAGACCCAGTACTTC.

This chain joins TRBV6-1 and TRBJ2-7, with TRBD1 matching 9 bases. The CDR3 is 15 residues long. With 5 bases clipped from V and 4 bases from J, the junction kept 9 bases outside the gene matches. From germline, CDR1 is MNHNS and CDR2 SASEGT. The CDR3 protein is CASSPPGTGLYEQYF. CDR3 DNA sequence: TGTGCCAGCAGTCCCCCCGGGACAGGGCTGTACGAGCAGTACTTC.

Concerning this clonotype: The germline gene is not matched at one end of the junction; a read error may be the cause. J is TRBJ2-1 and V is TRBV7-2; D unclear. Germline loops: CDR1 SGHTA, CDR2 FQGNSA. This CDR3 comprises 15 residues. The CDR3 DNA follows: TGTGCCAGCAGCTTAGGGTCTGTAGTCTACAATGGGCAGTTCTTC. Protein product: CASSLGSVVYNGQFF.

By sample fraction, this clonotype is hyperexpanded (1% or more). The V and J genes are TRBV20-1 and TRBJ2-5; D is undetermined. Germline assignment: CDR1 DFQATT and CDR2 SNEGSKA (reference sequence). The V and J ends lost 0 bases and 4 bases respectively, with 9 bases between them. The CDR3 runs to 13 residues. The CDR3 region is CSARERGPETQYF. The DNA of the CDR3 is TGCAGTGCTAGAGAACGAGGTCCAGAGACCCAGTACTTC.

The chain employs TRBV20-1 and TRBJ2-1; D gene unclear. CDR3 length: 14 amino acids. Germline V gene lookup returns CDR1 DFQATT and CDR2 SNEGSKA (reference sequence). Trimming shortened V by 0 bases and J by 7 bases, and 13 bases separated the two germline ends. The CDR3: CSARDSKLGNEQFF. DNA for the CDR3: TGCAGTGCTAGAGATTCCAAGCTGGGAAATGAGCAGTTCTTC.

The rearrangement joins TRBV20-1 to TRBJ2-3, with TRBD2 matching over 16 bases. J lost 7 bases, V lost 0 bases, and 10 bases had no gene match. Germline assignment: CDR1 DFQATT and CDR2 SNEGSKA (reference sequence). The CDR3 is 18 residues long. The CDR3 loop reads CSARDRGTSGRAVNTQYF. The CDR3 DNA is TGCAGTGCTAGAGACCGAGGGACTAGCGGGAGGGCGGTGAATACGCAGTATTTT.

The chain has TRBV5-4 and TRBJ2-5, with 12 bases lining up with TRBD2. This CDR3 region has 18 residues. J was trimmed by 5 bases and V by 0 bases; bases with no gene match: 11. Per the germline V gene, CDR1 is SGHNT and CDR2 is YYREEE (reference sequence). The CDR3 sequence is CASSLDGPSGGAGETQYF. The CDR3 coding sequence is TGTGCCAGCAGCTTGGACGGGCCTAGCGGGGGGGCCGGTGAGACCCAGTACTTC.

This chain joins TRBV12-3 or TRBV12-4 and TRBJ2-5; possible D gene TRBD2, 6 bases. The CDR3 covers 13 residues. The V and J ends lost 6 bases and 1 base respectively, with 9 bases between them. CDR3 sequence: CASRAGSQETQYF. CDR3 bases: TGTGCCAGCAGAGCCGGGAGCCAAGAGACCCAGTACTTC.